The 20 T cell receptor beta chains listed next were all sequenced from one sample in a study of T cell responses to AZD1222 COVID-19 vaccine. TCRdb keeps only in-frame clones here, not all; method: immunoSEQ multiplex PCR. The data show 100,000 to 150,000 clones, more than 85% seen once. The sequences come from peripheral blood, collected 28 days after the second AZD1222 dose. These receptors were taken from an adult who received the AZD1222 COVID-19 vaccine.

This clone has only one observation. This chain joins TRBV12-3 or TRBV12-4 and TRBJ2-2; no firm D call. The CDR3 spans 13 residues. V was shortened by 4 bases and J by 1 base, with 4 bases between the two germline ends. The CDR3 DNA reads as TGTGCCAGCAGTTATTGGAACACCGGGGAGCTGTTTTTT. The encoded protein is CASSYWNTGELFF.

The chain uses TRBV11-2 and TRBJ1-3, with D perhaps matching TRBD1 (6 bases). CDR1 SGHAT and CDR2 FQNNGV come from the germline V gene. Trimming took off 6 bases at V and 0 bases at J, with 12 bases between the two ends. The length of the CDR3 is 15 residues. In DNA, the CDR3 is TGTGCCAGCAGAGGCGGGACAACCTCTGGAAACACCATATATTTT. Translating it yields CASRGGTTSGNTIYF.

The chain has TRBV15 and TRBJ2-4, with D tentatively TRBD1 or TRBD2 (6 bases each). Trimming stripped 5 bases from V and 8 bases from J, with 19 bases between. Germline V gene lookup returns CDR1 LNHNV and CDR2 YYDKDF (reference sequence). This CDR3 contains 15 residues. CDR3: CATSRGTFPGDIQYF. The CDR3 region has the DNA TGTGCCACCAGCCGAGGGACTTTTCCAGGGGACATTCAGTACTTC.

This clone has only one observation. The chain carries TRBV4-1 and TRBJ2-7; TRBD1 agrees at 7 bases. Germline loops: CDR1 MGHRA, CDR2 YSYEKL. Germline trimming cut 2 bases from V and 2 bases from J; bases unmatched to any gene: 12. The CDR3 has 17 residues. CDR3 amino acids: CASSQLFGKTGTYEQYF. The CDR3 DNA sequence: TGCGCCAGCAGCCAACTGTTCGGGAAGACAGGGACCTACGAGCAGTACTTC.

The gene calls are TRBV6-5 and TRBJ1-1; D unresolved. The germline V and J ends were trimmed by 8 bases and 5 bases, with 15 bases remaining between them. Germline CDR1 MNHEY, CDR2 SVGAGI. The CDR3 has 13 residues. Written as DNA, the CDR3 is TGTGCCAGCGGCCCTGGGCCCGGGACTGAAGCTTTCTTT. This codes for CASGPGPGTEAFF.

This rearrangement joins TRBV30 to TRBJ1-1, with D possibly matching TRBD1 (5 bases). The CDR3 is made up of 13 amino acids. Germline CDR1 is GTSNPN and CDR2 is SVGIG (reference sequence). Trimming took off 4 bases at V and 1 base at J, with 10 bases between the two ends. The CDR3 loop is CAWNRGGNTEAFF. The CDR3 DNA follows: TGTGCCTGGAATCGTGGGGGGAACACTGAAGCTTTCTTT.

The rearrangement links TRBV11-2 to TRBJ2-1, with TRBD2 identical over 9 bases. Germline assignment: CDR1 SGHAT and CDR2 FQNNGV. This CDR3 comprises 15 residues. J was trimmed by 3 bases and V by 4 bases; bases with no gene match: 4. The CDR3 DNA follows: TGTGCCAGCAGCTCCCTAGCGGGGATCTACAATGAGCAGTTCTTC. Its protein is CASSSLAGIYNEQFF. Filled out from reference TRBV11-2 and TRBJ2-1, the complete variable domain reads EAGVAQSPRYKIIEKRQSVAFWCNPISGHATLYWYQQILGQGPKLLIQFQNNGVVDDSQLPKDRFSAERLKGVDSTLKIQPAKLEDSAVYLCASSSLAGIYNEQFFGPGTRLTVL.

The chain has TRBV30 and TRBJ1-1; 9 positions agree with TRBD1. The CDR3 has 17 amino acids. Germline assignment: CDR1 GTSNPN and CDR2 SVGIG (reference sequence). Trimming cost V 2 bases and J 4 bases; bases outside gene matches: 14. For the CDR3, the DNA is TGTGCCTGGAGTCACGGACAGGGGCCGCGTCGAAGCACTGAAGCTTTCTTT. As protein: CAWSHGQGPRRSTEAFF.

The CDR3 sequence is CASSLRGGPQHF. The CDR3 bases are TGTGCCAGCAGCCTGCGGGGGGGGCCCCAGCATTTT. The V gene is TRBV3-1 (or the pseudogene TRBV3-2), the J gene TRBJ1-5, with TRBD1 as a possible D gene (5 bases). Germline V gene sequence: CDR1 LGHDT, CDR2 YNNKEL (reference sequence). Trimming pared 4 bases from V and 9 bases from J, leaving 10 bases between. CDR3 length: 12 residues.

The chain couples TRBV6-5 to TRBJ1-2; possible D gene TRBD1, 6 bases. CDR1 is MNHEY and CDR2 is SVGAGI in the germline V gene. The CDR3 is 14 residues long. Trimming pared 5 bases from V and 0 bases from J, leaving 10 bases between. CDR3 protein: CASSKDRSNYGYTF. The CDR3 region has the DNA TGTGCCAGCAGTAAGGACAGATCTAACTATGGCTACACCTTC.

This chain joins TRBV18 and TRBJ2-3, with D possibly TRBD1 on 5 matching bases. The germline V gene encodes CDR1 KGHSH and CDR2 LQKENI. The CDR3 loop spans 17 amino acids. Deletions cut 0 bases from V and 2 bases from J, with 15 bases between. CDR3: CASSPPVARAPTDTQYF. CDR3 in DNA: TGTGCCAGCTCACCACCGGTAGCCAGGGCACCCACAGATACGCAGTATTTT.

The gene calls are TRBV7-9 and TRBJ1-5, with 10 bases identical to TRBD1. The CDR3 has 17 amino acids. Germline values: CDR1 SEHNR, CDR2 FQNEAQ (reference sequence). V lost 3 bases and J lost 2; bases outside the gene matches: 7. The CDR3 here is CASSFGTGVFRNQPQHF. The CDR3 DNA sequence: TGTGCCAGCAGCTTTGGGACAGGGGTGTTTCGCAATCAGCCCCAGCATTTT.

The chain recombines TRBV19 with TRBJ2-1; TRBD2 might be the D (6 bases). Trimming left V 0 bases short and J 10 bases short, with 13 bases between. Germline CDR1 reads LNHDA; CDR2 reads SQIVND (reference sequence). This CDR3 has 14 residues. The CDR3 nucleotides read TGTGCCAGTAGTATAGATGCTGGGCGGGGAGAGCAGTTCTTC. Amino acid sequence: CASSIDAGRGEQFF.

The chain is built from TRBV11-3 and TRBJ2-3, with D possibly being TRBD2 (6 bases). CDR3 length: 16 residues. Germline-derived CDR1 and CDR2 are SGHNT and YENEEA. Trimming took off 4 bases at V and 1 base at J, with 15 bases between the two ends. The CDR3 spells CASSWGGGPGTDTQYF. For the CDR3, the DNA is TGTGCCAGCAGCTGGGGAGGCGGGCCAGGCACAGATACGCAGTATTTT.

The chain carries TRBV12-3 or TRBV12-4 and TRBJ1-3; D gene ambiguous. CDR3 length: 13 amino acids. V lost 6 bases, J lost 0 bases, and 6 bases lay in between. The chain's CDR3 is CASSRLSGNTIYF. Written as DNA, the CDR3 is TGTGCCAGCAGCCGCCTCTCTGGAAACACCATATATTTT.

The chain has TRBV7-9 and TRBJ2-1; D gene ambiguous. Germline V gene data show CDR1 as SEHNR and CDR2 as FQNEAQ (reference sequence). The CDR3 consists of 11 residues. V lost 1 base and J lost 10, with 5 bases in between. CDR3 sequence reads: CASSLVREQFF. The CDR3 DNA reads as TGTGCCAGCAGCTTAGTGAGGGAGCAGTTCTTC.

This clone was picked up one time. The chain carries TRBV12-5 and TRBJ1-1, with D uncertain. Germline-derived CDR1 and CDR2 are LGHNT and FRNRAP. This CDR3 is built from 13 residues. Trimming removed 6 bases from V and 0 bases from J, with 8 bases in between. The CDR3: CASGWGLNTEAFF. The DNA of the CDR3 is TGTGCTAGTGGATGGGGATTGAACACTGAAGCTTTCTTT.

The chain combines TRBV2 with TRBJ1-2; no clear D gene. Germline V lookup: CDR1 SNHLY, CDR2 FYNNEI. Trimming removed 3 bases from V and 4 bases from J, with 9 bases in between. CDR3 length: 13 amino acids. CDR3 protein: CASSESQAYGYTF. The CDR3 DNA sequence: TGTGCCAGCAGTGAGTCTCAGGCCTATGGCTACACCTTC.

In DNA, the CDR3 is TGTGCCAGCTCACCACCGGGACACCCCAATCAGCCCCAGCATTTT. Translating gives CASSPPGHPNQPQHF. This chain connects TRBV18 to TRBJ1-5; D is possibly TRBD1 (6 bases). V was shortened by 0 bases and J by 3 bases, with 9 bases between the two germline ends. Germline values: CDR1 KGHSH, CDR2 LQKENI. This CDR3 is 15 amino acids long.

J is TRBJ1-4 and V is TRBV29-1; D might be TRBD1 (6 bases). Germline V gene lookup returns CDR1 SQVTM and CDR2 ANQGSEA. V lost 6 bases to trimming and J lost 7 bases, with 9 bases between them. This CDR3 contains 11 residues. The CDR3 is CSVWTVEKLFF. CDR3 bases: TGCAGCGTGTGGACAGTTGAAAAACTGTTTTTT.